Shown below are 31 T cell receptor beta chains from a single sample sequenced in a study of blood T cells in healthy people across ages. The second PCR ran about 6 to 12 cycles with a sample-barcoded 5' primer and J-beta primers. TCRdb analysed the 5' RACE reads with MiXCR anew, one entry per CDR3 protein. The table has about 1.5 million distinct CDR3 sequences, approximately 39% seen once; the top ten hold about 4%. Source material: blood. These receptors were collected from a woman aged 18-29 years in good health.

This clonotype has a handful of counts. The V gene is TRBV13, the J gene TRBJ2-3, with 7 bases lining up with TRBD1. The CDR3 loop spans 19 amino acids. V shed 5 bases, J shed 1 base, and the junction held 18 bases outside the gene matches. Looked up from germline, CDR1 is PRHDT and CDR2 is FYEKMQ (reference sequence). CDR3: CASSRRLAGGFYGTDTQYF. Written as DNA, the CDR3 is TGTGCCAGCAGCAGGAGACTGGCAGGGGGTTTCTACGGCACAGATACGCAGTATTTT.

The table lists this clonotype with a count of one. This rearrangement joins TRBV5-1 to TRBJ2-4; tentative D call: TRBD2 (6 bases). TRBJ2-7 explains the end of the DNA better; the J call may be wrong. This CDR3 contains 15 residues. Germline lookup yields CDR1 SGHRS and CDR2 YFSETQ. CDR3 residues: CASSLVPGVSYEQYF. CDR3 bases: TGCGCCAGCAGCTTGGTTCCGGGGGTCTCCTACGAGCAGTACTTC.

J is TRBJ1-1 and V is TRBV7-9; D call uncertain. CDR1 SEHNR and CDR2 FQNEAQ come from the germline V gene (reference sequence). The CDR3 runs 13 residues. The ends were cut back, 6 bases at V and 2 bases at J, with 10 bases in the middle. CDR3 DNA: TGTGCCAGCAGGGCCGTCAGAAACACTGAAGCTTTCTTT. Translation: CASRAVRNTEAFF.

In its sample, this clonotype was seen a few times. J is TRBJ2-7 and V is TRBV10-3; 9 bases map to TRBD2. The V segment lost 2 bases and the J segment 0 bases; nucleotides outside the gene matches: 11. The germline V gene encodes CDR1 ENHRY and CDR2 SYGVKD. CDR3 length: 18 residues. In DNA, the CDR3 is TGTGCCATCAGTGAGACCCGATTTAGCGGGGGAAGCTCCTACGAGCAGTACTTC. Translating gives CAISETRFSGGSSYEQYF.

V and J are TRBV20-1 and TRBJ1-2, with D possibly TRBD1 on 5 matching bases. The V gene lost 2 bases and the J gene lost 4 bases, with 17 bases spanning the gap. Germline CDR1 and CDR2: DFQATT and SNEGSKA (reference sequence). The CDR3 is 15 amino acids. Here the CDR3 reads CSARPPWAGIYGYTF. The CDR3 nucleotides are TGCAGTGCTAGACCCCCGTGGGCAGGGATCTATGGCTACACCTTC.

The chain combines TRBV11-2 with TRBJ1-2; 8 nucleotides line up with TRBD1. This CDR3 is built from 15 residues. V dropped 5 bases and J dropped 4; count of bases not matched to a gene: 9. The germline V gene has CDR1 SGHAT and CDR2 FQNNGV. CDR3 DNA: TGTGCCAGCAGCCGAAACCAGGACAGGGCCTATGGCTACACCTTC. Translating gives CASSRNQDRAYGYTF.

This clonotype came up a few times. The rearrangement links TRBV12-3 or TRBV12-4 to TRBJ1-4; D gene uncertain. The ends were cut back, 5 bases at V and 15 bases at J, with 16 bases in the middle. This CDR3 spans 12 amino acids. Here the CDR3 reads CASSPREGLMFF. CDR3 DNA sequence: TGTGCCAGCAGTCCCCGAGAGGGATTAATGTTTTTT.

This chain connects TRBV4-3 to TRBJ2-3; TRBD2 might be the D (5 bases). The CDR3 runs to 17 residues. V was pared by 4 bases and J by 0 bases, with 17 bases between. CDR1 is LGHNA, CDR2 YSLEER, per germline. CDR3: CASSPRENRFSTDTQYF. In nucleotides, the CDR3 is TGCGCCAGCAGCCCCCGGGAAAATCGTTTCAGCACAGATACGCAGTATTTT.

The chain joins TRBV3-1 to TRBJ2-5; maybe TRBD1 (6 bases). The CDR3 covers 14 residues. Germline V gene sequence: CDR1 LGHDT, CDR2 YNNKEL (reference sequence). Deletions cut 2 bases from V and 11 bases from J, with 18 bases between. CDR3 bases: TGTGCCAGCAGCCAACCCGGACAGTACAATGAGCAGTACTTC. Its translation is CASSQPGQYNEQYF.

The V call is TRBV11-2, the J call TRBJ2-4; a possible D gene is TRBD1 (6 bases). Trimming removed 1 base from V and 0 bases from J, with 13 bases in between. Germline loops: CDR1 SGHAT, CDR2 FQNNGV. The CDR3 loop spans 17 amino acids. The CDR3 region has the DNA TGTGCCAGCAGCTTAGTGGACAGACCCGTAGCCAAAAACATTCAGTACTTC. This encodes CASSLVDRPVAKNIQYF. The full variable domain, in which reference TRBV11-2 and TRBJ2-4 provide the parts outside the CDR3, is EAGVAQSPRYKIIEKRQSVAFWCNPISGHATLYWYQQILGQGPKLLIQFQNNGVVDDSQLPKDRFSAERLKGVDSTLKIQPAKLEDSAVYLCASSLVDRPVAKNIQYFGAGTRLSVL.

V gene TRBV29-1 combines with J gene TRBJ1-2; 8 bases are a match to TRBD1. Losses at the gene ends were 4 bases for V and 0 bases for J; bases not matched to a gene: 13. The length of the CDR3 is 17 residues. In germline, CDR1 is SQVTM, CDR2 ANQGSEA. The CDR3 DNA is TGCAGCGTTGCGGCACCGCCCCAGGGACAGGCTAACTATGGCTACACCTTC. Protein: CSVAAPPQGQANYGYTF.

Only a few counts were recorded for this clonotype. The V and J genes are TRBV28 and TRBJ1-2; weak D call: TRBD1 (5 bases). V shed 1 base and J shed 4 bases, with 13 bases lying between them. The germline gives CDR1 MDHEN, CDR2 SYDVKM. This CDR3 is built from 15 residues. The CDR3 DNA follows: TGTGCCAGCAGTTTATCATCAGGGATGATCTATGGCTACACCTTC. It translates to CASSLSSGMIYGYTF.

The CDR3 coding sequence is TGCGCCAGCAGCACAGCGGGAGAGACAGATACGCAGTATTTT. It is translated as CASSTAGETDTQYF. The chain recombines TRBV5-1 with TRBJ2-3; 8 nucleotides match TRBD2. J lost 3 bases, V lost 4 bases, and 4 bases had no gene match. The CDR3 runs to 14 residues. Germline V gene sequence: CDR1 SGHRS, CDR2 YFSETQ. The whole variable domain, remainder taken from reference TRBV5-1 and TRBJ2-3, is KAGVTQTPRYLIKTRGQQVTLSCSPISGHRSVSWYQQTPGQGLQFLFEYFSETQRNKGNFPGRFSGRQFSNSRSEMNVSTLELGDSALYLCASSTAGETDTQYFGPGTRLTVL.

This chain uses TRBV20-1 with TRBJ2-5; perhaps D is TRBD1 or TRBD2 (5 bases each). V lost 6 bases, J lost 2 bases, and 16 bases lay in between. Germline V gene sequence: CDR1 DFQATT, CDR2 SNEGSKA (reference sequence). The CDR3 contains 14 residues. DNA of the CDR3: TGCAGTGCCCCGGGGCAGGCACCACAAGAGACCCAGTACTTC. Translating it yields CSAPGQAPQETQYF.

The J gene is TRBJ2-7, the V gene TRBV20-1; D remains unclear. The CDR3 contains 12 residues. In germline, CDR1 is DFQATT, CDR2 SNEGSKA (reference sequence). Trimming took off 7 bases at V and 0 bases at J, with 10 bases between the two ends. CDR3 DNA: TGCAGTGGAGGCAAAACCTCCTACGAGCAGTACTTC. It is translated as CSGGKTSYEQYF.

This chain connects TRBV30 to TRBJ2-3; 11 positions agree with TRBD2. CDR1 and CDR2 from the germline V gene are GTSNPN and SVGIG (reference sequence). Unmatched junction bases numbered 4, after V lost 1 base and J lost 4 bases. The CDR3 is made up of 15 amino acids. CDR3 protein: CAWSEVSGRADTQYF. In DNA form, the CDR3 reads TGTGCCTGGAGTGAAGTTAGCGGGAGGGCAGATACGCAGTATTTT.

Comment on this clonotype: One end of the junction does not line up with germline, which may come from a read error. This rearrangement joins TRBV7-2 to TRBJ2-1; D uncertain. The CDR3 contains 16 residues. Germline V gives CDR1 SGHTA, CDR2 FQGNSA. In nucleotides, the CDR3 is TGTGCCAGTAGCTTCGCGGCGTCTAGCTCCTACAATGAGCAGTTCTTC. Encoded protein: CASSFAASSSYNEQFF.

This sequence joins TRBV12-3 or TRBV12-4 and TRBJ1-3, with D possibly matching TRBD1 (5 bases). The CDR3 consists of 14 residues. Trimming left V 5 bases short and J 4 bases short, with 12 bases between. The CDR3 DNA sequence: TGTGCCAGCAGTCCCAGGGTCTCGGGAAACACCATATATTTT. Translating gives CASSPRVSGNTIYF.

This chain joins TRBV7-2 and TRBJ2-1; unclear D gene. V was cut by 6 bases and J by 10 bases, with 16 bases left in between. Germline loops: CDR1 SGHTA, CDR2 FQGNSA. The CDR3 runs to 13 residues. The CDR3 is CASSPRSSYEQFF. The CDR3 DNA is TGTGCCAGCAGTCCTCGTAGCTCCTACGAGCAGTTCTTC.

The CDR3 DNA reads TGTGCCAGCCGGAATGAGCAGTTCTTC. It codes for CASRNEQFF. The chain employs TRBV21-1 and TRBJ2-1. TRBV21-1 is a recognized pseudogene. This CDR3 has 9 residues.

V gene TRBV28 combines with J gene TRBJ2-1; TRBD1 matches 7 bases. Looked up from germline, CDR1 is MDHEN and CDR2 is SYDVKM. With V trimmed by 3 bases and J by 7 bases, 15 bases remained unmatched. The length of the CDR3 is 17 residues. This CDR3 reads CASSFLLGGEVRNEQFF. The CDR3 nucleotides are TGTGCCAGCAGTTTTTTATTAGGGGGCGAGGTTAGGAATGAGCAGTTCTTC.

The CDR3 nucleotides read TGTGCCAGCACCCCCACCTCGGAGGGTAAGCAGTACTTC. Its protein product is CASTPTSEGKQYF. The V call is TRBV28, the J call TRBJ2-7, with D perhaps TRBD2 (6 bases). The CDR3 is 13 residues long. The V end lost 7 bases, the J end lost 8 bases, and 18 bases lay between the germline ends. CDR1 is MDHEN, CDR2 SYDVKM, per germline.

The chain combines TRBV20-1 with TRBJ2-2, with D possibly being TRBD1 or TRBD2 (5 bases each). V lost 2 bases to trimming and J lost 0 bases, with 13 bases between them. The CDR3 runs 16 residues. CDR1 is DFQATT and CDR2 is SNEGSKA in the germline V gene (reference sequence). The CDR3 sequence is CSARSNLGPNTGELFF. Here the CDR3 DNA reads TGCAGTGCTAGATCCAATTTGGGACCGAACACCGGGGAGCTGTTTTTT.

In its sample, this clonotype was seen a few times. The chain recombines TRBV15 with TRBJ1-2; no clear D. V lost 0 bases, J lost 7 bases, and 12 bases lay in between. The CDR3 runs to 14 residues. Germline V gives CDR1 LNHNV, CDR2 YYDKDF (reference sequence). CDR3 loop: CATSRDITSGGYTF. The DNA of the CDR3 is TGTGCCACCAGCAGAGATATCACATCAGGTGGCTACACCTTC.

This clonotype was seen more than once but under ten times. The chain links TRBV4-3 to TRBJ2-3; 8 bases are a match to TRBD2. This CDR3 contains 19 residues. Germline CDR1 reads LGHNA; CDR2 reads YSLEER. The trim removed 3 bases at V and 3 bases at J, leaving 17 bases unmatched. The CDR3 coding sequence is TGCGCCAGCAGCCAGGACCCGCCGGCAGGGGCTAGCGGGACAGATACGCAGTATTTT. Translation: CASSQDPPAGASGTDTQYF.

This sequence joins TRBV9 and TRBJ2-1; the match to TRBD2 covers 15 bases. This CDR3 has 19 residues. Unmatched junction bases numbered 11, after V lost 4 bases and J lost 3 bases. CDR1 and CDR2 (germline): SGDLS, YYNGEE. In DNA form, the CDR3 reads TGTGCCAGCAGCTCCGGACTAGCGGGGGGGCTTCATTACTACAATGAGCAGTTCTTC. It codes for CASSSGLAGGLHYYNEQFF.

This chain connects TRBV6-1 to TRBJ2-7, with D perhaps given as TRBD1 or TRBD2 (7 bases each). The CDR3 consists of 11 residues. CDR1 is MNHNS and CDR2 is SASEGT in the germline V gene. CDR3 coding DNA: TGTGCAGGGAGGGGGCTAGTCGAGCAGTACTTC. Its translation: CAGRGLVEQYF.

This clonotype was counted only a few times. The chain links TRBV15 to TRBJ1-5; TRBD1 is a possible D gene (5 bases). From germline, CDR1 is LNHNV and CDR2 YYDKDF (reference sequence). V shed 5 bases and J shed 5 bases, with 19 bases lying between them. The CDR3 contains 16 residues. In nucleotides, the CDR3 is TGTGCCACCAGCGACGACAGTATTTCCCCGGATCAGCCCCAGCATTTT. Its translation: CATSDDSISPDQPQHF. The full variable domain, with the rest looked up from reference TRBV15 and TRBJ1-5, is DAMVIQNPRYQVTQFGKPVTLSCSQTLNHNVMYWYQQKSSQAPKLLFHYYDKDFNNEADTPDNFQSRRPNTSFCFLDIRSPGLGDTAMYLCATSDDSISPDQPQHFGDGTRLSIL.

The chain couples TRBV14 to TRBJ2-7, with D tentatively TRBD2 (6 bases). The CDR3 runs to 17 residues. Germline V gene lookup returns CDR1 SGHDN and CDR2 FVKESK. V lost 1 base and J 2 bases, leaving 18 bases between the germline ends. The CDR3 region has the DNA TGTGCCAGCAGCCAAGGGACGGGTGTTTGGGGGGCCTACGAGCAGTACTTC. Translated, it gives CASSQGTGVWGAYEQYF.

This clonotype was seen ten or more times. The CDR3 spells CASSWGQGYNEQFF. DNA of the CDR3: TGTGCCAGCAGTTGGGGACAGGGGTACAATGAGCAGTTCTTC. V usage is TRBV27 and J usage is TRBJ2-1, with 10 bases that match TRBD1. In germline, CDR1 is MNHEY, CDR2 SMNVEV (reference sequence). This CDR3 has 14 residues. The J segment lost 4 bases and the V segment lost 4 bases, leaving 1 base of the junction unmatched.

Only a few counts were recorded for this clonotype. CDR3 amino acids: CASSPRQGRDTQYF. As DNA, the CDR3 is TGCGCCAGCAGCCCTCGACAGGGGCGGGATACGCAGTATTTT. The chain recombines TRBV4-3 with TRBJ2-3, with 8 bases matching TRBD1. The CDR3 contains 14 residues. Germline values: CDR1 LGHNA, CDR2 YSLEER. V lost 4 bases, J lost 6 bases, and 6 bases stayed unmatched.